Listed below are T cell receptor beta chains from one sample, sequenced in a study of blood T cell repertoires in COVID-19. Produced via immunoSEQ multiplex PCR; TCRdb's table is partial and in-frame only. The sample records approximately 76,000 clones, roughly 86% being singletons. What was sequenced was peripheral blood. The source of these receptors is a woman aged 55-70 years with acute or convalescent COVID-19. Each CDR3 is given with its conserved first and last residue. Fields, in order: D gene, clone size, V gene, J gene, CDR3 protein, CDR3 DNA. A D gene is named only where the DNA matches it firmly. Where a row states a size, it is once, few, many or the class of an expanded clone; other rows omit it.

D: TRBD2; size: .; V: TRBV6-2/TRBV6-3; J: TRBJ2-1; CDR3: CASSYKTQLAGGPHNEQFF; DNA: TGTGCCAGCAGTTACAAGACTCAACTAGCGGGAGGGCCCCACAATGAGCAGTTCTTC
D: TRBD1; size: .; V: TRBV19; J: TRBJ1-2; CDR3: CASRLQGQGENGYTF; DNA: TGTGCCAGTAGACTACAAGGACAGGGGGAGAATGGCTACACCTTC
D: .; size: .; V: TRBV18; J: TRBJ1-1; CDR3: CASSPPDSWTEAFF; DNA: TGTGCCAGCTCACCGCCGGACAGTTGGACTGAAGCTTTCTTT
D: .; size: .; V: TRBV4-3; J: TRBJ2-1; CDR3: CASSQGWSSYNEQFF; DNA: TGCGCCAGCAGCCAAGGGTGGAGCTCCTACAATGAGCAGTTCTTC
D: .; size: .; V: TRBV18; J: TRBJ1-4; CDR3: CASSPLQSTKGHNEKLFF; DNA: TGTGCCAGCTCACCACTTCAGTCAACAAAGGGGCATAATGAAAAACTGTTTTTT
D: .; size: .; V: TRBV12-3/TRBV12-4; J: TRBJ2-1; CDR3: CASSFTREQFF; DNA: TGTGCCAGCAGTTTCACACGTGAGCAGTTCTTC
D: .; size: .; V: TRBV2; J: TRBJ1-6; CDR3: CASSDWKGNSPLHF; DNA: TGTGCCAGCAGTGATTGGAAGGGGAATTCACCCCTCCACTTT
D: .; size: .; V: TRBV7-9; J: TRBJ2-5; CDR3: CASSGTGETQYF; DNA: TGTGCCAGCAGCGGGACTGGAGAGACCCAGTACTTC
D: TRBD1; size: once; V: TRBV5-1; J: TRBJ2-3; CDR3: CASSTTGTGVPDTQYF; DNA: TGCGCCAGCAGCACCACCGGGACAGGGGTCCCAGATACGCAGTATTTT
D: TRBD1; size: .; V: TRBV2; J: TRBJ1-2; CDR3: CASGATGNYGYTF; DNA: TGTGCCAGCGGGGCGACAGGGAACTATGGCTACACCTTC
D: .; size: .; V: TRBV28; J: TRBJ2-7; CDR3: CASSPRGSLSYEQYF; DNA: TGTGCCAGCAGTCCAAGGGGATCACTCTCCTACGAGCAGTACTTC
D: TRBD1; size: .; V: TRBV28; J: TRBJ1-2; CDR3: CASSVGQGLGGYTF; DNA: TGTGCCAGCAGTGTAGGACAGGGGTTGGGTGGCTACACCTTC
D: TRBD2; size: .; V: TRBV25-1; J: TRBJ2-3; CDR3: CASTRGGAYTDTQYF; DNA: TGTGCCAGTACCCGGGGGGGGGCCTACACAGATACGCAGTATTTT
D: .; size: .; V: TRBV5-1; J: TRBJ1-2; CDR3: CASSLGSGYGYTF; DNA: TGCGCCAGCAGCTTGGGTTCAGGCTATGGCTACACCTTC
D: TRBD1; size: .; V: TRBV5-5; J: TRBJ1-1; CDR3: CASSGGTANTEAFF; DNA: TGTGCCAGCAGCGGAGGGACAGCCAACACTGAAGCTTTCTTT
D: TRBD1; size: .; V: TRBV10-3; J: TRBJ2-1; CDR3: CAISESTGEDEQFF; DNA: TGTGCCATCAGTGAGTCGACAGGGGAGGATGAGCAGTTCTTC
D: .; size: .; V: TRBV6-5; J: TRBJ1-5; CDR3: CASSYSSGNQPQHF; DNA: TGTGCCAGCAGTTACTCTTCCGGGAATCAGCCCCAGCATTTT
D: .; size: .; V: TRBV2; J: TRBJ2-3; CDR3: CASSATTDTQYF; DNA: TGTGCCAGCAGCGCTACCACAGATACGCAGTATTTT
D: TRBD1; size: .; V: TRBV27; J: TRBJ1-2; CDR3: CASRFDRGSDGYTF; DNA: TGTGCCAGCAGATTTGACAGGGGTAGTGATGGCTACACCTTC
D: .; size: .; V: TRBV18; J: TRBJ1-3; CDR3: CASSPDSNSGNTIYF; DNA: TGTGCCAGCTCCCCTGACAGCAACTCTGGAAACACCATATATTTT
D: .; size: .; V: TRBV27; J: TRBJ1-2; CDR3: CASSSTGRAYGYTF; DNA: TGTGCCAGCAGTTCGACAGGTCGCGCCTATGGCTATACCTTC
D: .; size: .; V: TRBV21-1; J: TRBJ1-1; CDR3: CARAAGPRPNTEAFF; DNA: TGTGCCAGAGCGGCGGGTCCACGACCGAACACTGAAGCTTTCTTT
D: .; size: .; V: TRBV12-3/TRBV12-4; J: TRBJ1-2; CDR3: CASRGETHGYTF; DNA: TGTGCCAGCAGAGGGGAAACCCATGGCTACACCTTC
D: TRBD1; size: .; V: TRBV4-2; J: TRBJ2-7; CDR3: CASSQGRGTAASYEQYF; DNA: TGTGCCAGCAGCCAAGGTAGGGGGACAGCGGCCTCCTACGAGCAGTACTTC
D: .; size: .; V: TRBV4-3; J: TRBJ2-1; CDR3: CASSQAGVYNEQFF; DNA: TGCGCCAGCAGCCAAGCAGGGGTCTACAATGAGCAGTTCTTC
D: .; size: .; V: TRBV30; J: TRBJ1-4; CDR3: CAWTPTGEKLFF; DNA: TGTGCCTGGACTCCAACAGGGGAAAAACTGTTTTTT
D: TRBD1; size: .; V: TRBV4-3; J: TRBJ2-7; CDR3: CASSQASLPGQGSYEQYF; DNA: TGCGCCAGCAGCCAAGCTAGTTTACCGGGACAGGGATCCTACGAGCAGTACTTC
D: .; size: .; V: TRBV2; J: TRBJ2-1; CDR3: CASRADVDNEQFF; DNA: TGTGCCAGCAGAGCGGACGTGGACAATGAGCAGTTCTTC
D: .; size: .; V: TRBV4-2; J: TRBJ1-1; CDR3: CASSQDPKTRTEAFF; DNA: TGTGCCAGCAGCCAAGATCCCAAAACTCGGACTGAAGCTTTCTTT
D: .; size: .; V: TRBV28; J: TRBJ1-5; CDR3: CASTHQWGLNQPQHF; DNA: TGTGCCAGCACCCACCAGTGGGGACTAAATCAGCCCCAGCATTTT
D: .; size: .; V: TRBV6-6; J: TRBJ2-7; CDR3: CASRAPSRSYEQYF; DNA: TGTGCCAGCAGAGCTCCCTCGCGCTCCTACGAGCAGTACTTC
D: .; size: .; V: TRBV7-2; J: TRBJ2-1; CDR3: CASSSTGRVDEQFF; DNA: TGTGCCAGCAGCTCGACTGGCAGGGTGGATGAGCAGTTCTTC
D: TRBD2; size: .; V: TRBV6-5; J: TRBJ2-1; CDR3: CASRPGTSGYNEQFF; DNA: TGTGCCAGCAGGCCCGGGACTAGCGGCTACAATGAGCAGTTCTTC
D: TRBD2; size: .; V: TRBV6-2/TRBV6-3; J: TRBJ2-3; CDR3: CASSLGLAGDGTDTQYF; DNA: TGTGCCAGCAGTCTGGGACTAGCGGGGGATGGGACAGATACGCAGTATTTT
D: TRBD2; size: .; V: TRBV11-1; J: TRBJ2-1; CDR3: CASSLAGGPLTGEQFF; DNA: TGTGCCAGCAGCCTAGCGGGAGGGCCTCTCACGGGTGAGCAGTTCTTC
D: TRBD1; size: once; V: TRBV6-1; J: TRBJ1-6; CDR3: CASSDRQGDNSPLHF; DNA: TGTGCCAGCAGTGATAGACAGGGGGATAATTCACCCCTCCACTTT
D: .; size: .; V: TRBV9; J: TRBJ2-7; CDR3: CASSVGGESSYEQYF; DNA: TGTGCCAGCAGCGTAGGCGGGGAGAGCTCCTACGAGCAGTACTTC
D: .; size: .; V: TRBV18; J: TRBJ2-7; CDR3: CASSPREHSYEQYF; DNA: TGTGCCAGCTCACCCCGGGAACACTCCTACGAGCAGTACTTC
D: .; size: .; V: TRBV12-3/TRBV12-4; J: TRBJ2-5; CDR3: CASSFGEETQYF; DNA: TGTGCCAGCAGTTTCGGGGAAGAGACCCAGTACTTC
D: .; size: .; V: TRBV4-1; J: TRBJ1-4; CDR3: CASSQDNRLMDEKLFF; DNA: TGCGCCAGCAGCCAAGATAACAGGTTGATGGATGAAAAACTGTTTTTT
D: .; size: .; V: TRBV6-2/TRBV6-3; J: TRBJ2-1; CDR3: CASSYWGQGTYNEQFF; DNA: TGTGCCAGCAGTTACTGGGGCCAGGGGACCTACAATGAGCAGTTCTTC